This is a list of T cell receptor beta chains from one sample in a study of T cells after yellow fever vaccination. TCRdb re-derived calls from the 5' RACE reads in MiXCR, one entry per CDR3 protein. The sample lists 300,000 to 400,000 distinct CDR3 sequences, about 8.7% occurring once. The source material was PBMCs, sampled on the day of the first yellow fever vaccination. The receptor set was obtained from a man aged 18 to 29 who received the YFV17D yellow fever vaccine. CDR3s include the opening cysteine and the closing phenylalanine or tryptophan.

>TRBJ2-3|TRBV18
CASSPVAGGDTQYF
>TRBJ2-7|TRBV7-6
CASSLQDYEQYF
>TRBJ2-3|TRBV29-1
CSIRLLVAIADTQYF
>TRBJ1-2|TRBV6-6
CASSQAAVYGYTF
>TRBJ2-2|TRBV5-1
CASSSRDRDTGELFF
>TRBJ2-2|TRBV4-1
CASSRRTGPNTGELFF
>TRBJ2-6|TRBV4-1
CASSQVTVWGSGANVLTF
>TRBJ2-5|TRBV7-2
CASRGGRDRGETQYF
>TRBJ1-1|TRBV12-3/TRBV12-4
CASSSRRTEAFF
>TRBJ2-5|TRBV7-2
CASSPGGERETQYF
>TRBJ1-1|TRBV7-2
CASSLQGVPEAFF
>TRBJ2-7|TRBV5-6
CASSFCCLRDSYYEQYF
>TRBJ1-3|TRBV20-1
CSARDPRGGNTIYF